This T cell receptor beta chain appears in the sequencing data of a study of T cell responses to AZD1222 COVID-19 vaccine. Using immunoSEQ multiplex PCR, the repertoire was profiled, and TCRdb retains in-frame clones only, with some absent. The sample lists tens of thousands of clones; around 83% were seen once. Germline CDR1 is LNHDA and CDR2 is SQIVND (reference sequence). This CDR3 is built from 12 residues. Trimming removed 3 bases from V and 1 base from J, with 3 bases in between. The sample consisted of peripheral blood, taken 28 days after the second AZD1222 dose. The TCR originated in an adult who received the AZD1222 COVID-19 vaccine. This rearrangement joins TRBV19 to TRBJ1-1; D call uncertain. The DNA of the CDR3 is TGTGCCAGTAGTATCCGGAACACTGAAGCTTTCTTT. It specifies CASSIRNTEAFF.